The 19 T cell receptor beta chains below come from one sample, sequenced in a study of multiple sclerosis patients with progressive multifocal leukoencephalopathy. Time point reported: roughly 6 months of natalizumab therapy. TCRdb's copy holds only in-frame clones and misses some; the assay was immunoSEQ multiplex PCR. The sample holds 25,000 to 35,000 clones; roughly nine tenths are singletons and the top ten take roughly 1.6%. This sample comprised PBMCs, obtained from a patient treated with natalizumab. These receptors all stem from a human donor with multiple sclerosis.

This chain connects TRBV27 to TRBJ2-7; D is perhaps TRBD1 or TRBD2 (5 bases each). Trimming took off 2 bases at V and 1 base at J, with 12 bases between the two ends. From germline, CDR1 is MNHEY and CDR2 SMNVEV (reference sequence). The CDR3 consists of 15 residues. The CDR3 DNA sequence: TGTGCCAGCAGTTTAATAGGGACGGATTCCTACGAGCAGTACTTC. It specifies CASSLIGTDSYEQYF.

The rearrangement links TRBV2 to TRBJ2-7; D might be TRBD2 (6 bases). The V end was cut by 11 bases, the J end by 7 bases, with 18 bases between. CDR1 and CDR2 (germline): SNHLY, FYNNEI. The CDR3 totals 12 residues. The CDR3 sequence is CAGSEFAGEQYF. In nucleotides, the CDR3 is TGTGCCGGGTCGGAATTCGCGGGGGAGCAGTACTTC.

The rearrangement links TRBV20-1 to TRBJ2-1, with D perhaps matching TRBD1 (5 bases). Trimming stripped 6 bases from V and 9 bases from J, with 12 bases between. Germline lookup yields CDR1 DFQATT and CDR2 SNEGSKA (reference sequence). The CDR3 extends over 11 amino acids. The CDR3 is CSARKQVEQFF. CDR3 DNA sequence: TGCAGTGCAAGGAAACAGGTTGAGCAGTTCTTC.

The V gene is TRBV5-4, the J gene TRBJ2-2; tentative D call: TRBD2 (6 bases). Per the germline V gene, CDR1 is SGHNT and CDR2 is YYREEE (reference sequence). V was clipped by 4 bases and J by 2 bases, with 18 bases between them. CDR3 length equals 17 residues. The CDR3 sequence is CASSRGSGGLNTGELFF. The CDR3, as DNA: TGTGCCAGCAGCCGGGGGTCAGGAGGACTAAACACCGGGGAGCTGTTTTTT.

The CDR3 nucleotides are TGTGCCACCAGCAGAGAAGCGGCAAACTATGGCTACACCTTC. It yields the protein CATSREAANYGYTF. The V call is TRBV15, the J call TRBJ1-2; D ambiguous. The V gene lost 0 bases and the J gene lost 2 bases, with 7 bases spanning the gap. In germline, CDR1 is LNHNV, CDR2 YYDKDF (reference sequence). The CDR3 runs to 14 residues. The full variable domain, its missing parts supplied by reference TRBV15 and TRBJ1-2, is DAMVIQNPRYQVTQFGKPVTLSCSQTLNHNVMYWYQQKSSQAPKLLFHYYDKDFNNEADTPDNFQSRRPNTSFCFLDIRSPGLGDTAMYLCATSREAANYGYTFGSGTRLTVV.

This chain uses TRBV6-5 with TRBJ1-1; 11 positions match TRBD1. The V gene's germline CDR1 is MNHEY and CDR2 SVGAGI. Trimming took 7 bases from V and 4 from J; bases not matched to a gene: 8. This CDR3 is 15 amino acids long. The CDR3 bases are TGTGCCAGCAACTCGATCGGGACAGGGGGCACTGAAGCTTTCTTT. Translation gives CASNSIGTGGTEAFF.

This clone came up once. The chain uses TRBV5-6 and TRBJ1-5; maybe TRBD1 (5 bases). V lost 3 bases, J lost 3 bases, and 13 bases lay in between. This CDR3 spans 15 amino acids. Germline V gives CDR1 SGHDT, CDR2 YYEEEE. CDR3 nucleotide sequence: TGTGCCAGCAGCTCCCAGGGAGTTATCAATCAGCCCCAGCATTTT. It specifies CASSSQGVINQPQHF. The whole variable domain, filled in from reference TRBV5-6 and TRBJ1-5, reads DAGVTQSPTHLIKTRGQQVTLRCSPKSGHDTVSWYQQALGQGPQFIFQYYEEEERQRGNFPDRFSGHQFPNYSSELNVNALLLGDSALYLCASSSQGVINQPQHFGDGTRLSIL.

The chain uses TRBV6-5 and TRBJ2-5; 8 bases align to TRBD1. The CDR3 is 13 amino acids. Losses at the gene ends were 8 bases for V and 5 bases for J; bases not matched to a gene: 7. Germline V gene lookup returns CDR1 MNHEY and CDR2 SVGAGI. CDR3 protein: CASAGTGQETQYF. The CDR3 region has the DNA TGTGCCAGCGCCGGGACAGGTCAGGAGACCCAGTACTTC.

J is TRBJ2-5 and V is TRBV7-3, with D unresolved. The CDR3 covers 13 residues. In germline, CDR1 is SGHTA, CDR2 FQGTGA. V lost 5 bases to trimming and J lost 5 bases, with 12 bases between them. The CDR3 region has the DNA TGTGCCAGCAGCATGGTTGCCTGGGAGACCCAGTACTTC. Translation: CASSMVAWETQYF.

The rearrangement uses TRBV2 and TRBJ2-3; possibly TRBD1 for D (6 bases). Trimming removed 9 bases at V and 0 bases at J, with 13 bases between. The CDR3 contains 14 residues. Germline V gives CDR1 SNHLY, CDR2 FYNNEI. The CDR3 loop is CARGGLTSTDTQYF. The CDR3 nucleotides are TGTGCCAGAGGGGGTCTGACTAGCACAGATACGCAGTATTTT.

The chain uses TRBV6-6 and TRBJ1-1; D ambiguous. This CDR3 has 16 residues. Trimming left V 8 bases short and J 3 bases short, with 22 bases between. CDR1 and CDR2 from the germline V gene are MNHNY and SVGAGI (reference sequence). CDR3 residues: CASSAIAAGRDTEAFF. Here the CDR3 DNA reads TGTGCCAGCTCTGCTATTGCTGCGGGGAGGGACACTGAAGCTTTCTTT.

The gene calls are TRBV19 and TRBJ1-5; D possibly corresponds to TRBD1 (6 bases). This CDR3 is built from 14 residues. Trimming removed 4 bases from V and 8 bases from J, with 15 bases in between. Germline CDR1 and CDR2: LNHDA and SQIVND (reference sequence). This CDR3 is CASSKDSAFKPQHF. The CDR3 DNA is TGTGCCAGTAGTAAGGACAGCGCCTTCAAGCCCCAGCATTTT.

This clone was seen a handful of times. The rearrangement uses TRBV7-9 and TRBJ1-4; 8 bases fit TRBD1. The V gene end was trimmed by 5 bases and the J gene end by 8 bases; junction bases not matched to a gene: 1. The CDR3 has 12 amino acids. Per germline, CDR1 SEHNR and CDR2 FQNEAQ (reference sequence). In DNA form, the CDR3 reads TGTGCCAGCAGCACAGGGGGAGAAAAACTGTTTTTT. It specifies CASSTGGEKLFF.

This clone was seen only once. The genes are TRBV6-5 and TRBJ2-1; tentatively, D is TRBD2 (5 bases). The V and J ends lost 2 bases and 0 bases respectively, with 8 bases between them. The CDR3 length is 15 residues. Germline V CDR1 and CDR2: MNHEY, SVGAGI. The CDR3 protein is CASSYKGLSYNEQFF. Written as DNA, the CDR3 is TGTGCCAGCAGTTACAAAGGACTCTCCTACAATGAGCAGTTCTTC.

The chain links TRBV11-2 to TRBJ1-2; D is unresolved. The CDR3 has 17 residues. Germline V gene sequence: CDR1 SGHAT, CDR2 FQNNGV. The V end was cut by 2 bases, the J end by 4 bases, with 20 bases between. The CDR3 spells CASSLSPGSSFSYGYTF. The CDR3 bases are TGTGCCAGCAGCTTATCCCCGGGGTCTTCTTTTAGCTATGGCTACACCTTC.

V is TRBV10-3 and J is TRBJ1-3, with a possible D match to TRBD1 (6 bases). Germline CDR1 ENHRY, CDR2 SYGVKD. The CDR3 contains 15 residues. V was clipped by 2 bases and J by 4 bases, with 12 bases between them. CDR3 DNA: TGTGCCATCAGTGAGGCGGGGGGCAGAGGAAACACCATATATTTT. This gives the protein CAISEAGGRGNTIYF.

As to this clone: Other nucleotide sequences from this sample produce the same CDR3. The V call is TRBV30, the J call TRBJ1-1, with no clear D. Per germline, CDR1 GTSNPN and CDR2 SVGIG (reference sequence). Trimming cost V 3 bases and J 4 bases, with 18 bases left between them. The CDR3 contains 15 residues. CDR3 sequence (DNA): TGTGCCTGGAGGCCGCCTTTCGGGCGGGGCACTGAAGCTTTCTTT. The encoded protein is CAWRPPFGRGTEAFF.

This chain's CDR3 is CASREGEGLGIQYF. The CDR3 DNA follows: TGTGCCAGCAGGGAGGGAGAGGGTTTGGGCATTCAGTACTTC. This chain uses TRBV6-1 with TRBJ2-4; tentatively, D is TRBD2 (6 bases). The CDR3 loop spans 14 amino acids. The V end was cut by 6 bases, the J end by 9 bases, with 18 bases between. Germline V CDR1 and CDR2: MNHNS, SASEGT.

This chain connects TRBV2 to TRBJ1-5; D remains ambiguous. V was clipped by 5 bases and J by 2 bases, with 13 bases between them. This CDR3 comprises 15 residues. The V gene's germline CDR1 is SNHLY and CDR2 FYNNEI. CDR3 DNA sequence: TGTGCCAGCAGTAATAGCGGGCAGGGCAATCAGCCCCAGCATTTT. Amino acid sequence: CASSNSGQGNQPQHF.